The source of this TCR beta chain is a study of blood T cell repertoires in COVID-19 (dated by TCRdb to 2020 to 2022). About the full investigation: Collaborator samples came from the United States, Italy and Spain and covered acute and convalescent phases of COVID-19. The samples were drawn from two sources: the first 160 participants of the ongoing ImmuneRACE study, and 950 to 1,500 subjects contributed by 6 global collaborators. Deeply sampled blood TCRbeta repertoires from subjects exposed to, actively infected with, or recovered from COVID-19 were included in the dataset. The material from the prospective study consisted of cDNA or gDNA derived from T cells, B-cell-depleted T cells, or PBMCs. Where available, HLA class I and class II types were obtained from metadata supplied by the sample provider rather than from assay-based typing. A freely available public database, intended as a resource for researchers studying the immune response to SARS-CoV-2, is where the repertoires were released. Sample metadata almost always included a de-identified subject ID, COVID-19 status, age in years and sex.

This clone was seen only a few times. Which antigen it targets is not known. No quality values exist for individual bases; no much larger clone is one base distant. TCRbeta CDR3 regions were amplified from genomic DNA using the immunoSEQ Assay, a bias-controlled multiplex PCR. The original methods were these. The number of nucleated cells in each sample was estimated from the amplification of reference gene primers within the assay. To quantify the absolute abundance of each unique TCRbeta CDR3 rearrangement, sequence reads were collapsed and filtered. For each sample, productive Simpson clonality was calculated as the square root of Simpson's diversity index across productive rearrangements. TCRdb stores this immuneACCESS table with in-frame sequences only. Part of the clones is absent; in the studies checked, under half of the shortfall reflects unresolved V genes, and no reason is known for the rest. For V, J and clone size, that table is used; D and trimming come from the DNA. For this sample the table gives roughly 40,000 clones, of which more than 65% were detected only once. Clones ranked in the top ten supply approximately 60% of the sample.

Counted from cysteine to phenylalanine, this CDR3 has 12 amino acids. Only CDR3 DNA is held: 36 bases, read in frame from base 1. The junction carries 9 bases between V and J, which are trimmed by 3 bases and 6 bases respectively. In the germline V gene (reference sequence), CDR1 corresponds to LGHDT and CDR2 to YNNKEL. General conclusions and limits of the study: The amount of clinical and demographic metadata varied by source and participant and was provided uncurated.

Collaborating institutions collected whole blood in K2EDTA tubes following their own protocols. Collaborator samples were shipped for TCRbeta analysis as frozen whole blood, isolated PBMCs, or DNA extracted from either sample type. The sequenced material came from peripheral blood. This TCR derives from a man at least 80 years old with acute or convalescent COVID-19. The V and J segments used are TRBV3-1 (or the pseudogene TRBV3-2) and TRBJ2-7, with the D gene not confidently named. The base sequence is TGTGCCAGCAGCCAGCTCTACGCCGAGCAGTACTTC. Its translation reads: CASSQLYAEQYF.